The 22 T cell receptor beta chains below all came from one sample that was sequenced in a study of cytomegalovirus exposure and HLA in healthy donors. Amplification used 60 Vbeta primers and 13 Jbeta primers. The data were produced by immunoSEQ multiplex PCR, yet TCRdb's version contains in-frame clones alone and is incomplete. This specimen shows tens of thousands of clones; the ten leading clones hold about 15%. The sequencing input was PBMCs. The receptor source for this set is a male donor in good health and CMV-seronegative.

This chain joins TRBV18 and TRBJ2-1, with 9 bases matching TRBD1. CDR1 KGHSH and CDR2 LQKENI come from the germline V gene. The CDR3 length is 13 residues. The V and J ends lost 8 bases and 8 bases, in that order; junction bases with no gene match: 7. This chain's CDR3 is CASVKGQGYEQFF. In DNA, the CDR3 is TGTGCCAGCGTAAAGGGACAGGGCTATGAGCAGTTCTTC.

V usage is TRBV7-2 and J usage is TRBJ1-1; 7 bases are shared with TRBD1. The germline CDR1 and CDR2 sequences are SGHTA and FQGNSA. The CDR3 spans 15 residues. V dropped 4 bases and J dropped 0; count of bases not matched to a gene: 5. This CDR3 is CASSSGTVVNTEAFF. The CDR3 nucleotides read TGTGCCAGCAGCTCCGGGACAGTCGTGAACACTGAAGCTTTCTTT.

The V call is TRBV27, the J call TRBJ2-7, with a tentative D call TRBD1 (5 bases). With 3 bases removed from V and 4 bases from J, the gap between germline ends came to 10 bases. The germline gives CDR1 MNHEY, CDR2 SMNVEV (reference sequence). The CDR3 runs to 13 residues. This CDR3 is CASSFTGSYEQYF. DNA for the CDR3: TGTGCCAGCAGTTTTACAGGCAGTTACGAGCAGTACTTC.

In nucleotides, the CDR3 is TGCGCCAGCAGCCAAGAGGGGAGCGTGAGGGGGAAGACTGAAGCTTTCTTT. Translated, it gives CASSQEGSVRGKTEAFF. This chain links TRBV4-3 with TRBJ1-1; a possible D gene is TRBD1 (6 bases). Germline V gene lookup returns CDR1 LGHNA and CDR2 YSLEER. The length of the CDR3 is 17 residues. The V and J ends lost 0 bases and 5 bases respectively, with 19 bases between them.

The V and J genes are TRBV30 and TRBJ1-5; 7 nucleotides align to TRBD1. The CDR3 is 12 amino acids. Trimming removed 3 bases from V and 7 bases from J; junction bases left unmatched: 3. CDR1 is GTSNPN, CDR2 SVGIG, per germline (reference sequence). Written as DNA, the CDR3 is TGTGCCTGGAGGGAGGGGGCCCAGCCCCAGCATTTT. Translated: CAWREGAQPQHF.

J is TRBJ1-6 and V is TRBV30; 8 nucleotides align to TRBD1. The CDR3 loop spans 14 amino acids. Germline CDR1 reads GTSNPN; CDR2 reads SVGIG (reference sequence). V lost 0 bases, J lost 7 bases, and 2 bases stayed unmatched. The chain's CDR3 is CAWSVGQENSPLHF. The CDR3 DNA sequence: TGTGCCTGGAGTGTGGGACAGGAGAATTCACCCCTCCACTTT.

The V and J genes are TRBV7-2 and TRBJ2-5; 8 nucleotides line up with TRBD2. The CDR3 length is 15 residues. Unmatched junction bases numbered 7, after V lost 5 bases and J lost 2 bases. The germline gives CDR1 SGHTA, CDR2 FQGNSA. The CDR3 reads CASSPRTSRQETQYF. The CDR3 nucleotides read TGTGCCAGCAGCCCCCGGACTAGCCGGCAAGAGACCCAGTACTTC.

To note about this clone: One junction end does not reproduce the germline sequence, and a read error may be involved. This chain links TRBV7-7 with TRBJ2-2; D is ambiguous. The CDR3 has 14 residues. Germline V gene sequence: CDR1 SSHAT, CDR2 FNYEAQ (reference sequence). The CDR3 here is CASSLNSGTGELFF. CDR3 DNA: TGTGCTAGCAGCTTGAATTCCGGGACCGGGGAGCTGTTTTTT.

The chain uses TRBV18 and TRBJ2-1, with D possibly matching TRBD2 (6 bases). CDR1 is KGHSH and CDR2 is LQKENI in the germline V gene. The CDR3 loop spans 15 amino acids. Trimming left V 5 bases short and J 4 bases short, with 15 bases between. CDR3 nucleotides: TGTGCCAGCTCAACAGGAGGGGCCCGATACAATGAGCAGTTCTTC. It specifies CASSTGGARYNEQFF.

This chain uses TRBV4-1 with TRBJ2-2; 14 bases match TRBD2. CDR1 MGHRA and CDR2 YSYEKL come from the germline V gene. The CDR3 totals 17 residues. Unmatched junction bases numbered 2, after V lost 4 bases and J lost 1 base. The CDR3 loop is CASSPGLAGGNTGELFF. The CDR3 nucleotides are TGCGCCAGCAGCCCAGGACTAGCGGGGGGGAACACCGGGGAGCTGTTTTTT.

V is TRBV7-8 and J is TRBJ1-2; 10 bases align to TRBD1. The CDR3 length is 16 residues. Germline CDR1 is SGHVS and CDR2 is FQNEAQ. Losses at the gene ends were 7 bases for V and 6 bases for J; bases not matched to a gene: 14. The CDR3 region is CASTPRQGQGTDGYTF. CDR3 DNA sequence: TGTGCCAGCACCCCCCGCCAGGGACAGGGGACCGATGGCTACACCTTC.

The chain couples TRBV6-5 to TRBJ1-5; possibly TRBD1 for D (6 bases). The CDR3 runs 15 residues. The germline CDR1 and CDR2 sequences are MNHEY and SVGAGI. The V end lost 6 bases, the J end lost 7 bases, and 19 bases lay between the germline ends. Here the CDR3 reads CASSRTRGGGQPQHF. CDR3 bases: TGTGCCAGCAGCCGAACGAGGGGGGGAGGGCAGCCCCAGCATTTT.

This chain connects TRBV7-9 to TRBJ2-5, with 10 bases identical to TRBD2. The V and J ends lost 5 bases and 5 bases, in that order; junction bases with no gene match: 11. CDR1 and CDR2 (germline): SEHNR, FQNEAQ (reference sequence). This CDR3 region has 16 residues. The CDR3 DNA reads as TGTGCCAGCAGCCACCTAGCGGGGGCTGGGGGGGAGACCCAGTACTTC. Its protein is CASSHLAGAGGETQYF.

The rearrangement uses TRBV30 and TRBJ1-1; possible D gene TRBD1, 6 bases. CDR1 and CDR2 (germline): GTSNPN, SVGIG (reference sequence). The CDR3 spans 13 residues. V was trimmed by 4 bases and J by 4 bases, leaving 13 bases between them. The CDR3 is CAWTGDASTEAFF. CDR3 coding DNA: TGTGCCTGGACAGGGGATGCGTCCACTGAAGCTTTCTTT.

The V and J genes are TRBV7-9 and TRBJ1-1, with 8 bases matching TRBD1. The ends lost 1 base at V and 4 bases at J; junction bases unmatched: 11. CDR1 is SEHNR and CDR2 is FQNEAQ in the germline V gene (reference sequence). The CDR3 is 17 residues long. The CDR3 loop reads CASSLVPTGGRFTEAFF. The CDR3 DNA is TGTGCCAGCAGCTTAGTACCCACAGGGGGACGGTTCACTGAAGCTTTCTTT.

This chain joins TRBV19 and TRBJ2-7; possible D gene TRBD1, 5 bases. The CDR3 length is 16 residues. Germline V CDR1 and CDR2: LNHDA, SQIVND (reference sequence). V was shortened by 1 base and J by 2 bases, with 15 bases between the two germline ends. The CDR3: CASSIGLTATTYEQYF. The DNA of the CDR3 is TGTGCCAGTAGTATAGGTCTGACAGCGACAACCTACGAGCAGTACTTC.

V usage is TRBV25-1 and J usage is TRBJ1-2; perhaps TRBD1 as D (6 bases). CDR3 length equals 12 residues. From germline, CDR1 is MGHDK and CDR2 SYGVNS. V lost 8 bases, J lost 6 bases, and 13 bases lay in between. In nucleotides, the CDR3 is TGTGCCAGCGGGGAAACAGGGAATGGCTACACCTTC. Its translation is CASGETGNGYTF.

For the CDR3, the DNA is TGTGCCAGCTCACCACCGGTCCAACTAGCGGGGGGATTGAAGTTCTACGAGCAGTACTTC. It specifies CASSPPVQLAGGLKFYEQYF. The chain carries TRBV18 and TRBJ2-7; 12 bases match TRBD2. The V gene end was trimmed by 0 bases and the J gene end by 3 bases; junction bases not matched to a gene: 15. The CDR3 is made up of 20 amino acids. CDR1 is KGHSH and CDR2 is LQKENI in the germline V gene. Together with reference TRBV18 and TRBJ2-7, the CDR3 gives the full variable domain: NAGVMQNPRHLVRRRGQEARLRCSPMKGHSHVYWYRQLPEEGLKFMVYLQKENIIDESGMPKERFSAEFPKEGPSILRIQQVVRGDSAAYFCASSPPVQLAGGLKFYEQYFGPGTRLTVT.

The chain uses TRBV4-3 and TRBJ1-1; D is uncertain. The V gene's germline CDR1 is LGHNA and CDR2 YSLEER. The CDR3 length is 15 residues. Deletions cut 0 bases from V and 0 bases from J, with 8 bases between. CDR3 sequence: CASSQDLRVNTEAFF. The CDR3, as DNA: TGCGCCAGCAGCCAAGATCTCCGGGTGAACACTGAAGCTTTCTTT.

V usage is TRBV6-5 and J usage is TRBJ2-7, with TRBD1 identical over 11 bases. The trim removed 5 bases at V and 2 bases at J, leaving 5 bases unmatched. CDR1 MNHEY and CDR2 SVGAGI come from the germline V gene. This CDR3 is built from 15 residues. DNA of the CDR3: TGTGCCAGCAGTCCCCGGACAGGGGGCGCCTACGAGCAGTACTTC. This translates into CASSPRTGGAYEQYF.

The chain links TRBV2 to TRBJ1-2; maybe TRBD1 (6 bases). The CDR3 extends over 19 amino acids. Germline CDR1 reads SNHLY; CDR2 reads FYNNEI. V was pared by 1 base and J by 0 bases, with 21 bases between. The CDR3, as DNA: TGTGCCAGCAGTGAAGAAGGGACATACGTCTATCGAGCTAACTATGGCTACACCTTC. Protein: CASSEEGTYVYRANYGYTF.

The rearrangement links TRBV29-1 to TRBJ2-1, with D perhaps matching TRBD1 (5 bases). This CDR3 has 14 residues. From germline, CDR1 is SQVTM and CDR2 ANQGSEA. V gave up 5 bases and J gave up 6 bases, with 17 bases separating them. The CDR3 protein is CSVPERYRGNEQFF. In nucleotides, the CDR3 is TGCAGCGTTCCCGAGAGGTATAGGGGCAATGAGCAGTTCTTC.